This TCR beta chain originates from a study of response to subunit inactivated influenza vaccine. TCRdb re-called the RT-PCR reads with MiXCR, one entry per CDR3 protein. The sample holds roughly 710,000 distinct CDR3 sequences, around 15% seen once. As for this clonotype: Its antigen remains unknown.

Germline V gene lookup returns CDR1 SGHNT and CDR2 YYREEE (reference sequence). V trimming: 6 bases; J trimming: 1 base; junction bases outside the gene matches: 5. CDR3 length: 14 amino acids. Study-level findings and limits: Authors suggested seasonal influenza vaccinations each recruit few new T cells.

The TCR sequence derives from a man aged 45-65 years who received an inactivated influenza vaccine. Sequencing was performed on PBMCs from blood, taken 14 to 15 days before vaccination. The V and J genes are TRBV5-4 and TRBJ2-7; 9 nucleotides agree with TRBD1. The CDR3 sequence is CASKPGTGSYEQYF. The CDR3, as DNA: TGTGCCAGCAAGCCCGGGACAGGGTCCTACGAGCAGTACTTC. The complete variable domain, with remaining parts taken from reference TRBV5-4 and TRBJ2-7, reads ETGVTQSPTHLIKTRGQQVTLRCSSQSGHNTVSWYQQALGQGPQFIFQYYREEENGRGNFPPRFSGLQFPNYSSELNVNALELDDSALYLCASKPGTGSYEQYFGPGTRLTVT.